The clone carrying this TCR beta chain was recorded at least ten times. As yet, its antigen is unknown. The record originates from a study of response to subunit inactivated influenza vaccine. Regarding the study as a whole: Each seasonal influenza vaccination, the authors suggested, recruits few new T cells.

V was cut by 8 bases and J by 3 bases, with 17 bases left in between. The CDR3 consists of 14 residues. In germline, CDR1 is MDHEN, CDR2 SYDVKM. Each CDR3 protein is one row after TCRdb ran MiXCR on the RT-PCR reads. The sample lists fewer than 600,000 distinct CDR3 sequences; 6.5% to 8% were seen once. Sequencing used PBMCs from blood, obtained around 25 months after vaccination. The rearrangement joins TRBV28 to TRBJ2-7; tentatively, D is TRBD2 (6 bases). The receptor's source is a man aged 45-69 years who received an inactivated influenza vaccine. CDR3 coding DNA: TGTGCCAGCCGACTTACTAGCTACGGCTACGAGCAGTACTTC. It yields the protein CASRLTSYGYEQYF.